This T cell receptor beta chain was sequenced during a study of shared clonotypes between healthy human individuals. Note on this clone: As yet, its antigen is unknown.

Profiling relied on immunoSEQ multiplex PCR, and the TCRdb table lists in-frame clones only, not all of them. The data show 1,100,000 or so clones, more than 75% seen once. Whole-study results and caveats: Naive subsets generally exceeded memory subsets in estimated richness. Against clonotypes common to all four donors, non-shared ones had lower generation probabilities.

CDR1 is ENHRY and CDR2 is SYGVKD in the germline V gene. V shed 6 bases, J shed 3 bases, and the junction held 7 bases outside the gene matches. This CDR3 has 14 amino acids. The source of this sequence is a man between 18 and 35 years old in good health. Some clones in this sample may be carry-over from other donors' samples. The chain couples TRBV10-3 to TRBJ1-1; 7 nucleotides align to TRBD1. The material sequenced was memory CD4+ T cells from PBMCs. Regarding subset: CD45RA-negative fraction. This CDR3 reads CAIRAQGRDTEAFF. The DNA for the CDR3 is TGTGCCATCAGGGCACAGGGGCGCGACACTGAAGCTTTCTTT.